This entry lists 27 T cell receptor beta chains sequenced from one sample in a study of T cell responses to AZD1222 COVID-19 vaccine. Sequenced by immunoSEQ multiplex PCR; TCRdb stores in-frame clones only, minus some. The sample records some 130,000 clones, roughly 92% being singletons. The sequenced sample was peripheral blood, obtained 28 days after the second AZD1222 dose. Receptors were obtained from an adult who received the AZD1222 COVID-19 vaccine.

As DNA, the CDR3 is TGTGCCAGCACGGGCCCTCCTGAAGGGGGCGGACTGGCCACTGAAGCTTTCTTT. Protein product: CASTGPPEGGGLATEAFF. The rearrangement uses TRBV28 and TRBJ1-1; 7 bases agree with TRBD1. This CDR3 comprises 18 residues. Looked up from germline, CDR1 is MDHEN and CDR2 is SYDVKM. The J segment lost 4 bases and the V segment lost 7 bases, leaving 21 bases of the junction unmatched. The full variable domain, rest sourced from reference TRBV28 and TRBJ1-1, is DVKVTQSSRYLVKRTGEKVFLECVQDMDHENMFWYRQDPGLGLRLIYFSYDVKMKEKGDIPEGYSVSREKKERFSLILESASTNQTSMYLCASTGPPEGGGLATEAFFGQGTRLTVV.

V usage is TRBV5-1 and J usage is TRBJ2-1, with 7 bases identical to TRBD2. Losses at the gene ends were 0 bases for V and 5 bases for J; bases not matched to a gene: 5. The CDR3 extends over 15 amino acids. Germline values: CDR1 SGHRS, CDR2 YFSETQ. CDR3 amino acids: CASSLGGTTDNEQFF. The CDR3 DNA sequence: TGCGCCAGCAGCTTGGGAGGGACTACCGACAATGAGCAGTTCTTC.

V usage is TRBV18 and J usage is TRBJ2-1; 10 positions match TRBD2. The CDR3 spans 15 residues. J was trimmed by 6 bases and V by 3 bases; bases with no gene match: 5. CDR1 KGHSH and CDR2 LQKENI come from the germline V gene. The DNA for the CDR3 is TGTGCCAGCTCACCCCTAGCGGGAGTGGGCAATGAGCAGTTCTTC. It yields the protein CASSPLAGVGNEQFF.

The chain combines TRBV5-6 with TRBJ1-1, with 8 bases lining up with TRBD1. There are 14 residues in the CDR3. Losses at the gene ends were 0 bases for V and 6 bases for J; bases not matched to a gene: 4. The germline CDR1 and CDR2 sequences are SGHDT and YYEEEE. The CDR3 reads CASSLAGGAAEAFF. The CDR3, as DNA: TGTGCCAGCAGCTTGGCAGGGGGCGCGGCTGAAGCTTTCTTT. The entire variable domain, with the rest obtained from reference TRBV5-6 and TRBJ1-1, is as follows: DAGVTQSPTHLIKTRGQQVTLRCSPKSGHDTVSWYQQALGQGPQFIFQYYEEEERQRGNFPDRFSGHQFPNYSSELNVNALLLGDSALYLCASSLAGGAAEAFFGQGTRLTVV.

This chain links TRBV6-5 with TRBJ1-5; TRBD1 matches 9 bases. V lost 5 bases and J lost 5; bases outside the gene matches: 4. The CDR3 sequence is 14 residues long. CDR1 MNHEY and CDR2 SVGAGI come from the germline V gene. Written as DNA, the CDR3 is TGTGCCAGCAGTCTACAGGGGGCTGATCAGCCCCAGCATTTT. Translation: CASSLQGADQPQHF.

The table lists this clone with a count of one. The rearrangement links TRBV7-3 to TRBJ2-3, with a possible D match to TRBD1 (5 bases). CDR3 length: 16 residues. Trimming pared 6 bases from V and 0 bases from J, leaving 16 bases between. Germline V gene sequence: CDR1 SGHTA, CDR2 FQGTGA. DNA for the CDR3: TGTGCCAGCAGTTTAGGCGGACACCCTAGCACAGATACGCAGTATTTT. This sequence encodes CASSLGGHPSTDTQYF.

The CDR3 sequence is CASSHSGLAIEQFF. CDR3 bases: TGTGCCAGCAGTCACTCGGGACTAGCGATTGAGCAGTTCTTC. The V gene is TRBV2, the J gene TRBJ2-1; 10 positions agree with TRBD2. This CDR3 spans 14 amino acids. The J segment lost 9 bases and the V segment lost 5 bases, leaving 7 bases of the junction unmatched. Germline V CDR1 and CDR2: SNHLY, FYNNEI.

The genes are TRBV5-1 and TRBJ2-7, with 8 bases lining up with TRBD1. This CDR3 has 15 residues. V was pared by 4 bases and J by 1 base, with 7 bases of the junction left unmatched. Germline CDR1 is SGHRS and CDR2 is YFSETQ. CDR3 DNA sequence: TGCGCCAGCAGCCCTAGACAGGGGTCGTCCTACGAGCAGTACTTC. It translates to CASSPRQGSSYEQYF.

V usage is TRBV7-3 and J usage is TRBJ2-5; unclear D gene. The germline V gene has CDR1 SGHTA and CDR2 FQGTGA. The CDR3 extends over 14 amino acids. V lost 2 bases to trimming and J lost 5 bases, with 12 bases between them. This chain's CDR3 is CASSLGPLGETQYF. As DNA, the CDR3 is TGTGCCAGCAGCTTAGGGCCCCTTGGGGAGACCCAGTACTTC.

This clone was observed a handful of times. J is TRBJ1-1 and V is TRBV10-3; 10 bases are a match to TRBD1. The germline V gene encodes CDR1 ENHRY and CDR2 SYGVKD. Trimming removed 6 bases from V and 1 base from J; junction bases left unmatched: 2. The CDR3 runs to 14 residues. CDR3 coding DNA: TGTGCCATCAGGACAGGGGGCGGGAACACTGAAGCTTTCTTT. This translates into CAIRTGGGNTEAFF.

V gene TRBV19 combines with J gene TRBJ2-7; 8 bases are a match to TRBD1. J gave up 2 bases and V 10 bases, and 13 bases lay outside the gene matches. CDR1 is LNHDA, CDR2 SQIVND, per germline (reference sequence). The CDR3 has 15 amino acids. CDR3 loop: CATTSGTGPAYEQYF. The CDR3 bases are TGTGCCACTACCTCCGGGACAGGACCTGCCTACGAGCAGTACTTC.

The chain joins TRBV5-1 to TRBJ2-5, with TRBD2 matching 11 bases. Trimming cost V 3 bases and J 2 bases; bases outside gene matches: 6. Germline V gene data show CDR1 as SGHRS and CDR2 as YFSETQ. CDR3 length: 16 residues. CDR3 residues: CASSSLAGGPQETQYF. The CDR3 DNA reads TGCGCCAGCAGCTCCTTAGCGGGAGGGCCTCAAGAGACCCAGTACTTC.

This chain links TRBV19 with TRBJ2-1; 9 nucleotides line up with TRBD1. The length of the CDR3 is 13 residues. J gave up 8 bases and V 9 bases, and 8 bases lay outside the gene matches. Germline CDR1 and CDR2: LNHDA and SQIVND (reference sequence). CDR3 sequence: CASGQGPPDEQFF. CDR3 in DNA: TGTGCCAGCGGACAGGGGCCTCCTGATGAGCAGTTCTTC.

The CDR3 DNA is TGTGCCAGCTCACCTCGACAGGGCGGTGAAAAACTGTTTTTT. Its translation: CASSPRQGGEKLFF. The chain joins TRBV18 to TRBJ1-4, with 7 bases identical to TRBD1. Germline V CDR1 and CDR2: KGHSH, LQKENI. The ends lost 3 bases at V and 7 bases at J; junction bases unmatched: 5. The CDR3 sequence is 14 residues long.

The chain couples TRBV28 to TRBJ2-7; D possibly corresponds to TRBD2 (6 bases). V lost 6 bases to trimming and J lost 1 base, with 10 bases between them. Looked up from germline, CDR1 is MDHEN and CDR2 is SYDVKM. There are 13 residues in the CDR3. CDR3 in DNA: TGTGCCAGCAGCCCCGCGGGGTCCTACGAGCAGTACTTC. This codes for CASSPAGSYEQYF.

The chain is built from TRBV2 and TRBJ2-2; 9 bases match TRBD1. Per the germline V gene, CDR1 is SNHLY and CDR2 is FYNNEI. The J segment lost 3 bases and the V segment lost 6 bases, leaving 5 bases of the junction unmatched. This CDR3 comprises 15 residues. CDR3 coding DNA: TGTGCCAGCAGATCTGGACAGGGGTACACCGGGGAGCTGTTTTTT. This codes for CASRSGQGYTGELFF.

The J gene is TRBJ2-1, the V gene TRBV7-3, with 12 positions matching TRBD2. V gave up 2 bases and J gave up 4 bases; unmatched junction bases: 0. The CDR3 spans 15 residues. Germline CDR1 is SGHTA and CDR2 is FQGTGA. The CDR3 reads CASSLGTSGYNEQFF. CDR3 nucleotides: TGTGCCAGCAGCTTAGGGACTAGCGGGTACAATGAGCAGTTCTTC. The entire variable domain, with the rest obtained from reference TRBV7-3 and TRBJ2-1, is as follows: GAGVSQTPSNKVTEKGKYVELRCDPISGHTALYWYRQSLGQGPEFLIYFQGTGAADDSGLPNDRFFAVRPEGSVSTLKIQRTERGDSAVYLCASSLGTSGYNEQFFGPGTRLTVL.

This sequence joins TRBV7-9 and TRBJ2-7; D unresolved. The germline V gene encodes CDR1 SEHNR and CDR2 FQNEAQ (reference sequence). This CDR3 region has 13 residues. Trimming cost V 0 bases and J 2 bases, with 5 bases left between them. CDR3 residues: CASSLATPYEQYF. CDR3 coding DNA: TGTGCCAGCAGCTTAGCGACCCCCTACGAGCAGTACTTC.

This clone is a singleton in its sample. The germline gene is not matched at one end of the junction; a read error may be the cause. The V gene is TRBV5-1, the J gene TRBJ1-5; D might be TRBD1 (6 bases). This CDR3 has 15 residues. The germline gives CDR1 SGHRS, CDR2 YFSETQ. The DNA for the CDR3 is TGCGCCAGCTGCTTGACGGGGGGGGCCAATCAGCCCCAGCATTTT. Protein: CASCLTGGANQPQHF.

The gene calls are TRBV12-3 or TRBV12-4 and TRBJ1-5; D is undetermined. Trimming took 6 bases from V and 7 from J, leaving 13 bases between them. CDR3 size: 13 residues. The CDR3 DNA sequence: TGTGCCAGCAGCGGTCGCGTTTCCCAGCCCCAGCATTTT. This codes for CASSGRVSQPQHF.

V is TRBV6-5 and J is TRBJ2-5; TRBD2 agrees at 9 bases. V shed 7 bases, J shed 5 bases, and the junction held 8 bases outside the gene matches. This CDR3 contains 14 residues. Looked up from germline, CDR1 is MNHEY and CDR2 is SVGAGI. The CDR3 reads CASTSAGGFETQYF. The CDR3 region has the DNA TGTGCCAGCACTAGTGCGGGGGGGTTTGAGACCCAGTACTTC.

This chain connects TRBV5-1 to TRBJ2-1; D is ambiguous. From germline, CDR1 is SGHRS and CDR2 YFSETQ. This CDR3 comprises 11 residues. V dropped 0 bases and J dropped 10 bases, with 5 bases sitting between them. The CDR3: CASSLAREQFF. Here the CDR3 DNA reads TGCGCCAGCAGCTTGGCTAGAGAGCAGTTCTTC.

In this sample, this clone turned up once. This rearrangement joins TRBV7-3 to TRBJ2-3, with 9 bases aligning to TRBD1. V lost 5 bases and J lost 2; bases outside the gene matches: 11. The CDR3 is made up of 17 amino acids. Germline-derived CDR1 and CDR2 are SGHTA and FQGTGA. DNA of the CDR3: TGTGCCAGCAGCCTCCCGGGACAGGGACAAAACACAGATACGCAGTATTTT. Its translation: CASSLPGQGQNTDTQYF.

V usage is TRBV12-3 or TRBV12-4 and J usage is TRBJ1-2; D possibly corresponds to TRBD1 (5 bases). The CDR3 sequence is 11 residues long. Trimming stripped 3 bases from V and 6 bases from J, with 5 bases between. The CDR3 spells CASSFRDGYTF. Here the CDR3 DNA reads TGTGCCAGCAGTTTCAGGGATGGCTACACCTTC.

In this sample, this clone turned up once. The DNA for the CDR3 is TGTGCCAGCAACCGGGCGGCCGCGATAGCGGTACCCTACAATGAGCAGTTCTTC. Translation: CASNRAAAIAVPYNEQFF. The chain couples TRBV2 to TRBJ2-1; TRBD2 is a possible D gene (6 bases). V was shortened by 7 bases and J by 2 bases, with 24 bases between the two germline ends. This CDR3 region has 18 residues. Germline V lookup: CDR1 SNHLY, CDR2 FYNNEI.

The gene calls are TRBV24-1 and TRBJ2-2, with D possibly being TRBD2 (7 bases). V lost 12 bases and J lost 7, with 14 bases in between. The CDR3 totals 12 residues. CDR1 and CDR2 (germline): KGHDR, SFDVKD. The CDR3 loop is CAAGAEVGELFF. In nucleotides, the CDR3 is TGTGCCGCGGGGGCTGAAGTCGGGGAGCTGTTTTTT.

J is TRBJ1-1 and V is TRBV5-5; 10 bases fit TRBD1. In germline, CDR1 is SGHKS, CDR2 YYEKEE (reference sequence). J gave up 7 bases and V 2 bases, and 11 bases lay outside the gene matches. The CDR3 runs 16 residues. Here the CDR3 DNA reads TGTGCCAGCAGCTTCACATCCGGGACAGGGGTTGGTGAAGCTTTCTTT. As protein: CASSFTSGTGVGEAFF.